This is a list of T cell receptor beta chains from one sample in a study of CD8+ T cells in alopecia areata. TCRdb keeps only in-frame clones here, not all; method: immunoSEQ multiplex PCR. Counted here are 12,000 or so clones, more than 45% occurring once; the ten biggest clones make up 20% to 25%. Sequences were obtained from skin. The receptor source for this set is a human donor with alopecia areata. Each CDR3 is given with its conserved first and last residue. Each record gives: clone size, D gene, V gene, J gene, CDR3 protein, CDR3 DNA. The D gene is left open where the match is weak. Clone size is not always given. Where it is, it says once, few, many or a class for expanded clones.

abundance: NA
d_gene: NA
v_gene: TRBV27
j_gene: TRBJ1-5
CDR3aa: CASSPRLGLGNQPQHF
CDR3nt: TGTGCCAGCAGTCCTCGATTGGGGCTCGGTAATCAGCCCCAGCATTTT

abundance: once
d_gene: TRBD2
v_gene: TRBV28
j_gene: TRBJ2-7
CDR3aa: CASTLSGSLYEQYF
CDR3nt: TGTGCCAGCACCCTTAGCGGGAGTTTGTACGAGCAGTACTTC

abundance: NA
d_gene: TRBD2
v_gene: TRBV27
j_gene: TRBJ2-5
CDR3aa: CASRGVQETQYF
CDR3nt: TGTGCCAGCCGGGGGGTCCAAGAGACCCAGTACTTC

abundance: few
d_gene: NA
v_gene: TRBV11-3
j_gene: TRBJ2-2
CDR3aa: CASSIRQEGTGELFF
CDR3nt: TGTGCCAGCAGCATACGACAGGAGGGCACCGGGGAGCTGTTTTTT

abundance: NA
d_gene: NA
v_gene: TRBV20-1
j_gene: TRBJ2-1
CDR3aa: CSASRSNEQFF
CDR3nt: TGCAGTGCTAGTCGGAGCAATGAGCAGTTCTTC

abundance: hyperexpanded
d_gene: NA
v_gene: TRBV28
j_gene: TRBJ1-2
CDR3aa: CASRLGQSNYGYTF
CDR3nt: TGTGCCAGCAGACTAGGACAGAGTAACTATGGCTACACCTTC

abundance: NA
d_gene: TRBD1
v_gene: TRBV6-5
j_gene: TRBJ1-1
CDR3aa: CASSYGDRGDTEAFF
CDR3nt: TGTGCCAGCAGTTACGGGGACAGGGGGGACACTGAAGCTTTCTTT

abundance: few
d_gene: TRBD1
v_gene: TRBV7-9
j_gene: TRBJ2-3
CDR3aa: CASSLDRGQGAADTQYF
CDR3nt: TGTGCCAGCAGCTTAGATCGCGGACAGGGGGCCGCGGATACGCAGTATTTT

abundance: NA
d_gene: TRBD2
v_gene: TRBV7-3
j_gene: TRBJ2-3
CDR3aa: CASSRQGGRDTQYF
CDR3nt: TGTGCCAGCAGTCGTCAAGGCGGGAGGGATACGCAGTATTTT

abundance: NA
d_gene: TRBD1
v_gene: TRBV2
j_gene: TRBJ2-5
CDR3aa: CARSTGLGTQYF
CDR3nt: TGTGCCAGATCGACAGGGCTAGGGACCCAGTACTTC

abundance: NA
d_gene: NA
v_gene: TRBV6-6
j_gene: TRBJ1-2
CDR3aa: CASSYSRGYGYTF
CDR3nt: TGTGCCAGCAGTTACTCTCGTGGCTATGGCTACACCTTC

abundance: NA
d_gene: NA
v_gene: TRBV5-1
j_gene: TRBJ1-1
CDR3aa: CASSPTGQRNTEAFF
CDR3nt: TGCGCCAGCAGCCCTACAGGACAGCGGAACACCGAAGCTTTCTTT